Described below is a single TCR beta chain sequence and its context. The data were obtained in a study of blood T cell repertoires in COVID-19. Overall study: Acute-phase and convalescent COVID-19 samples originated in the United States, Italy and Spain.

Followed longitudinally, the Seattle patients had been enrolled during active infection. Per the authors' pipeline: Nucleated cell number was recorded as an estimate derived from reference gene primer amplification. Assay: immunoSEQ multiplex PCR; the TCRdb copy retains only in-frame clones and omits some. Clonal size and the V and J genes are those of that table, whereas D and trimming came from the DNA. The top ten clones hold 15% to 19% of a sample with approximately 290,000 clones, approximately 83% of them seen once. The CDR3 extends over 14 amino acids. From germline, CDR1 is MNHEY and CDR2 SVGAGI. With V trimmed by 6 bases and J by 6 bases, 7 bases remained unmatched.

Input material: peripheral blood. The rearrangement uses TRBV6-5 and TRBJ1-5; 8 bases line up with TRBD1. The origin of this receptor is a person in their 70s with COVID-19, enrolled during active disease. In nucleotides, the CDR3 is TGTGCCAGCAGGATGACAGGGGACGGTCAGCCCCAGCATTTT. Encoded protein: CASRMTGDGQPQHF.